A single sample gave rise to the 16 T cell receptor beta chains below, sequenced in a study of cytomegalovirus exposure and HLA in healthy donors. PCR used 60 Vbeta primers and 13 Jbeta primers. The method was immunoSEQ multiplex PCR; TCRdb's version includes in-frame clones alone and lacks a portion of them. The data hold fewer than 250,000 clones, with about 80% observed a single time. The sequencing input was PBMCs. The receptor set was obtained from a girl aged 5 to 17 in good health and CMV-seronegative.

The chain couples TRBV28 to TRBJ1-2, with 9 bases aligning to TRBD1. Germline V lookup: CDR1 MDHEN, CDR2 SYDVKM. V was clipped by 6 bases and J by 0 bases; unmatched bases: 2. The CDR3 runs 14 residues. The CDR3 nucleotides are TGTGCCAGCAGCCGGGACAGGGCTAACTATGGCTACACCTTC. Its protein is CASSRDRANYGYTF.

The J gene is TRBJ1-2, the V gene TRBV19, with D possibly matching TRBD1 (5 bases). This CDR3 spans 14 amino acids. Germline V gene sequence: CDR1 LNHDA, CDR2 SQIVND (reference sequence). Trimming removed 6 bases at V and 0 bases at J, with 11 bases between. Here the CDR3 DNA reads TGTGCCAGTAGCAAGACAGCCACTAACTATGGCTACACCTTC. It codes for CASSKTATNYGYTF.

The chain is built from TRBV5-4 and TRBJ1-2; D uncertain. V lost 4 bases, J lost 7 bases, and 20 bases lay in between. This CDR3 is built from 15 residues. Germline V lookup: CDR1 SGHNT, CDR2 YYREEE (reference sequence). Written as DNA, the CDR3 is TGTGCCAGCAGCGGGAAGCGGTTCGGACCCGGTGGCTACACCTTC. The encoded protein is CASSGKRFGPGGYTF. The whole variable domain, remainder taken from reference TRBV5-4 and TRBJ1-2, is ETGVTQSPTHLIKTRGQQVTLRCSSQSGHNTVSWYQQALGQGPQFIFQYYREEENGRGNFPPRFSGLQFPNYSSELNVNALELDDSALYLCASSGKRFGPGGYTFGSGTRLTVV.

The V gene is TRBV27, the J gene TRBJ2-7; the match to TRBD2 covers 16 bases. The CDR3 has 16 residues. The germline V gene has CDR1 MNHEY and CDR2 SMNVEV (reference sequence). Germline trimming cut 6 bases from V and 0 bases from J; bases unmatched to any gene: 2. CDR3 sequence reads: CASRGLAGGSSYEQYF. CDR3 DNA: TGTGCCAGCAGGGGACTAGCGGGGGGGTCCTCCTACGAGCAGTACTTC.

This chain links TRBV7-9 with TRBJ1-1; D possibly corresponds to TRBD1 (6 bases). Germline CDR1 SEHNR, CDR2 FQNEAQ (reference sequence). The CDR3 consists of 13 residues. Trimming removed 5 bases from V and 7 bases from J, with 14 bases in between. The CDR3 DNA is TGTGCCAGCAGCAAGACGGGGGGCGGTGAAGCTTTCTTT. This translates into CASSKTGGGEAFF.

The chain couples TRBV30 to TRBJ1-3; D is unresolved. V lost 2 bases to trimming and J lost 0 bases, with 8 bases between them. The V gene's germline CDR1 is GTSNPN and CDR2 SVGIG (reference sequence). The CDR3 is 14 residues long. The CDR3 coding sequence is TGTGCCTGGAGTATTGGCGGCTCTGGAAACACCATATATTTT. Protein sequence: CAWSIGGSGNTIYF. Combining the CDR3 with reference TRBV30 and TRBJ1-3 gives the whole variable domain SQTIHQWPATLVQPVGSPLSLECTVEGTSNPNLYWYRQAAGRGLQLLFYSVGIGQISSEVPQNLSASRPQDRQFILSSKKLLLSDSGFYLCAWSIGGSGNTIYFGEGSWLTVV.

J is TRBJ1-3 and V is TRBV19, with no clear D. CDR1 is LNHDA and CDR2 is SQIVND in the germline V gene (reference sequence). The CDR3 covers 13 residues. Trimming took off 4 bases at V and 8 bases at J, with 12 bases between the two ends. The CDR3 DNA sequence: TGTGCCAGTAGTAAGAAGCATACTGACACCATATATTTT. It encodes CASSKKHTDTIYF.

The chain links TRBV7-9 to TRBJ2-5; tentative D call: TRBD1 (6 bases). The CDR3 covers 14 residues. Germline CDR1 SEHNR, CDR2 FQNEAQ (reference sequence). Trimming removed 5 bases at V and 1 base at J, with 11 bases between. This CDR3 reads CASSLGTLQETQYF. As DNA, the CDR3 is TGTGCCAGCAGCCTCGGGACACTCCAAGAGACCCAGTACTTC.

The V and J genes are TRBV19 and TRBJ1-4, with D possibly being TRBD1 (5 bases). CDR1 LNHDA and CDR2 SQIVND come from the germline V gene (reference sequence). Trimming cost V 3 bases and J 6 bases, with 8 bases left between them. The CDR3 is made up of 13 amino acids. The CDR3 nucleotides read TGTGCCAGTAGTATTGGGGGGTATGAAAAACTGTTTTTT. This gives the protein CASSIGGYEKLFF.

This chain connects TRBV28 to TRBJ2-3; D is uncertain. V was trimmed by 4 bases and J by 4 bases, leaving 3 bases between them. From germline, CDR1 is MDHEN and CDR2 SYDVKM. The CDR3 length is 11 residues. DNA of the CDR3: TGTGCCAGCAGTTCTCCAGATACGCAGTATTTT. Protein sequence: CASSSPDTQYF.

The chain uses TRBV28 and TRBJ1-1; tentative D call: TRBD1 (6 bases). The V end was cut by 4 bases, the J end by 6 bases, with 24 bases between. The CDR3 has 17 residues. Germline CDR1 and CDR2: MDHEN and SYDVKM. The chain's CDR3 is CASSSYTYVQGNAEAFF. In DNA, the CDR3 is TGTGCCAGCAGTTCATACACATACGTACAGGGAAACGCTGAAGCTTTCTTT.

The chain joins TRBV28 to TRBJ2-3, with no clear D. The CDR3 contains 12 residues. The germline V gene encodes CDR1 MDHEN and CDR2 SYDVKM. V lost 1 base, J lost 10 bases, and 9 bases lay in between. CDR3 residues: CASSLLAASQYF. The CDR3 coding sequence is TGTGCCAGCAGTTTATTAGCAGCGTCGCAGTATTTT.

The J gene is TRBJ1-5, the V gene TRBV28; no reliable D call. Looked up from germline, CDR1 is MDHEN and CDR2 is SYDVKM. This CDR3 contains 15 residues. V lost 7 bases and J 0 bases, leaving 13 bases between the germline ends. CDR3 residues: CASTPEADSNQPQHF. The CDR3 DNA reads as TGTGCCAGCACACCGGAGGCGGATAGCAATCAGCCCCAGCATTTT.

The chain recombines TRBV18 with TRBJ2-1; D not certain. The CDR3 is 12 amino acids. Germline CDR1 is KGHSH and CDR2 is LQKENI. V was shortened by 8 bases and J by 8 bases, with 13 bases between the two germline ends. This CDR3 is CASRVAPDEQFF. CDR3 nucleotide sequence: TGTGCCAGCCGGGTGGCGCCTGATGAGCAGTTCTTC.

A word on this clone: The junction does not match germline at one end; this may be a read error. The chain has TRBV7-9 and TRBJ2-2, with TRBD1 matching 8 bases. There are 16 residues in the CDR3. Germline V gives CDR1 SEHNR, CDR2 FQNEAQ (reference sequence). In DNA, the CDR3 is TGTTCCAGCACTATCGGAGGGACAGGAGGCCCCGGGGAGCTGTTTTTT. It specifies CSSTIGGTGGPGELFF.

The chain combines TRBV19 with TRBJ1-5; D might be TRBD1 (5 bases). The V end was cut by 4 bases, the J end by 2 bases, with 21 bases between. Germline V lookup: CDR1 LNHDA, CDR2 SQIVND (reference sequence). This CDR3 has 18 amino acids. For the CDR3, the DNA is TGTGCCAGTAGTAAAAACCAGAGGGAGGGGTTCGGCAATCAGCCCCAGCATTTT. Protein: CASSKNQREGFGNQPQHF.